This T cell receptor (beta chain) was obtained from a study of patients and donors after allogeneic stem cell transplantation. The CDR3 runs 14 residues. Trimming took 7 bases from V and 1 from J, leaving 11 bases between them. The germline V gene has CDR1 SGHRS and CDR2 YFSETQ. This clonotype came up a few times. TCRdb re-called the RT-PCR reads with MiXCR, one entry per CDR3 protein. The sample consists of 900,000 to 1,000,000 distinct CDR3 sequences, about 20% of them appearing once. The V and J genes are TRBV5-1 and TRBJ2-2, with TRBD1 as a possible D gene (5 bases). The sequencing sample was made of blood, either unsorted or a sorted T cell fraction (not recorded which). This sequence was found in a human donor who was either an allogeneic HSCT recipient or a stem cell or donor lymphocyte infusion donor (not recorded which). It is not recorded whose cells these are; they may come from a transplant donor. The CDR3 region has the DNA TGCGCCAGCCTCGCAGGGCAGAACACCGGGGAGCTGTTTTTT. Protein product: CASLAGQNTGELFF.